The source of this T cell receptor beta chain is a study of T cell responses to AZD1222 COVID-19 vaccine. Notes on the study in general: Possibly, clonal diversity was underestimated; donors were largely white British and included more females.

Assay used: immunoSEQ multiplex PCR; TCRdb lists only in-frame clones, some missing. The table shows approximately 150,000 clones, with 92% occurring only once. About this clone itself: The target antigen is unknown.

Researchers grouped second doses given at about 4 or about 12 weeks into one pool. CDR1 and CDR2 from the germline V gene are SGHTA and FQGNSA. The CDR3 runs 16 residues. Losses at the gene ends were 5 bases for V and 0 bases for J; bases not matched to a gene: 7. Sample: peripheral blood, taken 28 days after the second AZD1222 dose. The chain joins TRBV7-2 to TRBJ2-1; 7 nucleotides line up with TRBD2. This sequence originates from an adult who received the AZD1222 COVID-19 vaccine. CDR3 protein: CASSLRGGSSYNEQFF. DNA for the CDR3: TGTGCCAGCAGCCTCCGGGGAGGGAGCTCCTACAATGAGCAGTTCTTC.